Listed below are T cell receptor beta chains from one sample, sequenced in a study of human T cells and chemical hapten exposure. Via MiXCR, TCRdb re-called the RACE reads, giving one row per CDR3 protein. This sample has tens of thousands of distinct CDR3 sequences, with about 7% found just once. Sequences were derived from whole blood, sampled in connection with sensitization to the hapten diphenylcyclopropenone (DPC). These receptors were collected from a woman aged 25 to 39 with alopecia areata. Some clones in this sample may be carry-over from other donors' samples. The CDR3 runs from the conserved cysteine through the conserved F or W. The D gene is left open where the match is weak. For some rows the clone size is stated as once, few or many, or as a class when expanded; others skip it.

j_gene	v_gene	d_gene	abundance	CDR3aa	CDR3nt
TRBJ1-1	TRBV12-3/TRBV12-4	.	few	CASSLGPRTEAFF	TGTGCCAGCAGTTTAGGACCCCGCACTGAAGCTTTCTTT
TRBJ2-1	TRBV29-1	.	many	CSVEEYNEQFF	TGCAGCGTTGAAGAGTACAATGAGCAGTTCTTC
TRBJ1-3	TRBV7-7	.	few	CASSADGENTIYF	TGTGCCAGCAGCGCAGACGGAGAAAACACCATATATTTT
TRBJ1-1	TRBV6-5	.	many	CASSLNGGETEAFF	TGTGCCAGCAGTTTAAACGGGGGTGAGACTGAAGCTTTCTTT
TRBJ1-1	TRBV20-1	.	.	CSARPGTTNTEAFF	TGCAGTGCTAGACCCGGGACGACGAACACTGAAGCTTTCTTT
TRBJ2-2	TRBV3-1	TRBD1	few	CASSQGQGASGELFF	TGTGCCAGCAGCCAGGGACAGGGGGCGTCCGGGGAGCTGTTTTTT
TRBJ2-4	TRBV7-2	TRBD2	few	CASSLSWGGAKNIQYF	TGTGCCAGCAGCTTAAGCTGGGGGGGAGCAAAAAACATTCAGTACTTC
TRBJ1-3	TRBV6-5	TRBD1	many	CASSQGGQGNTIYF	TGTGCCAGCTCGCAGGGGGGGCAAGGAAACACCATATATTTT
TRBJ1-6	TRBV12-2	.	many	CASRFPDQYVDYNSPLHF	TGTGCAAGTCGCTTCCCAGACCAGTACGTTGATTATAATTCACCCCTCCACTTT
TRBJ1-2	TRBV5-1	.	.	CASSLAVAGVGGYTF	TGCGCCAGCAGCTTGGCGGTAGCAGGGGTTGGAGGCTACACCTTC
TRBJ2-7	TRBV7-9	TRBD1	.	CASTNDREFPYEQYF	TGTGCCAGTACTAATGACAGGGAGTTCCCCTACGAGCAGTACTTC
TRBJ1-2	TRBV6-5	.	few	CASARRQAANYGYTF	TGTGCCAGCGCGAGACGGCAGGCCGCTAACTATGGCTACACCTTC
TRBJ2-7	TRBV11-2	.	.	CASSLVVRRTFREQYF	TGTGCCAGCAGCTTAGTCGTGCGGAGGACCTTCAGGGAGCAGTACTTC
TRBJ2-4	TRBV6-1	.	many	CASSVVPRGTELAKNIQYF	TGTGCCAGCAGTGTTGTCCCTCGGGGGACAGAACTAGCCAAAAACATTCAGTACTTC
TRBJ2-3	TRBV7-2	.	few	CASSLRGLRTDTQYF	TGTGCCAGCAGCTTAAGGGGCCTCCGCACAGATACGCAGTATTTT
TRBJ1-1	TRBV20-1	.	many	CSARDSGGPTEAFF	TGCAGTGCTAGAGATTCCGGGGGTCCCACTGAAGCTTTCTTT
TRBJ2-3	TRBV2	.	many	CASSYLTDTQYF	TGTGCCAGCAGCTACCTCACAGATACGCAGTATTTT
TRBJ1-1	TRBV6-6	.	.	CASSPGFDGDTEAFF	TGTGCCAGCAGCCCCGGGTTTGACGGGGACACTGAAGCTTTCTTT
TRBJ1-2	TRBV6-5	.	few	CASSYRAYTSYGYTF	TGTGCCAGCAGTTACCGAGCCTACACTAGCTATGGCTACACCTTC
TRBJ1-2	TRBV19	.	few	CASSTPRDYIGADFHGYTF	TGTGCCAGTAGTACCCCCCGCGACTACATAGGGGCAGACTTCCATGGCTACACCTTC
TRBJ1-2	TRBV7-3	.	.	CASSFPRGLIYGYTF	TGTGCCAGCAGCTTCCCCCGAGGACTCATTTATGGCTACACCTTC
TRBJ1-2	TRBV5-1	.	many	CASSPQDYGYTF	TGCGCCAGCAGCCCGCAAGACTATGGCTACACCTTC
TRBJ2-2	TRBV7-2	TRBD2	many	CASRRSLAAGTGELFF	TGTGCCAGCAGACGCAGTCTAGCGGCCGGCACCGGGGAGCTGTTTTTT
TRBJ2-1	TRBV27	.	once	CASSLRGTPAFF	TGTGCCAGCAGTTTAAGGGGTACGCCGGCGTTCTTC
TRBJ1-3	TRBV20-1	TRBD1	many	CSARGGQGGGNTIYF	TGCAGTGCTAGAGGGGGACAGGGTGGTGGAAACACCATATATTTT
TRBJ1-4	TRBV6-5	.	many	CASSYSMSATNEKLFF	TGTGCCAGCAGTTACTCGATGAGCGCAACTAATGAAAAACTGTTTTTT
TRBJ1-4	TRBV18	.	many	CASSPSREKLFF	TGTGCCAGCTCACCATCGAGGGAAAAACTGTTTTTT
TRBJ1-1	TRBV18	.	many	CASSLRVGTEAFF	TGTGCCAGCTCCCTCCGAGTCGGCACTGAAGCTTTCTTT
TRBJ1-5	TRBV6-1	TRBD1	many	CASSGQGFVMGQPQHF	TGTGCCAGCTCGGGACAGGGGTTCGTTATGGGTCAGCCCCAGCATTTT
TRBJ1-2	TRBV29-1	.	many	CSAEDSIPANYGYTF	TGCAGCGCCGAGGACAGCATTCCAGCTAACTATGGCTACACCTTC
TRBJ2-5	TRBV11-2	TRBD1	many	CASSSRDRNQETQYF	TGTGCCAGCAGCTCCCGGGACAGGAATCAAGAGACCCAGTACTTC
TRBJ1-2	TRBV12-3/TRBV12-4	TRBD1	many	CASSYDRAYGYTF	TGTGCCAGCAGCTACGACAGGGCCTATGGCTACACCTTC
TRBJ2-1	TRBV10-3	TRBD1	many	CAISESQGDYNEQFF	TGTGCCATCAGTGAGTCGCAGGGGGATTACAATGAGCAGTTCTTC
TRBJ1-1	TRBV3-1	.	many	CASSPSGAGNTEAFF	TGTGCCAGCAGCCCATCCGGGGCAGGGAACACTGAAGCTTTCTTT
TRBJ1-2	TRBV2	TRBD1	.	CASREQGTGYTF	TGTGCCAGCAGGGAACAGGGGACTGGCTACACCTTC
TRBJ2-2	TRBV29-1	.	many	CSVSGHTNTGELFF	TGCAGCGTTTCGGGTCATACGAACACCGGGGAGCTGTTTTTT
TRBJ1-6	TRBV30	TRBD1	.	CALVVGGGNSPLHF	TGTGCCCTAGTTGTAGGGGGCGGAAATTCACCCCTCCACTTT
TRBJ2-1	TRBV20-1	.	few	CSAEQSYNEQFF	TGCAGTGCTGAGCAGTCCTACAATGAGCAGTTCTTC
TRBJ1-1	TRBV6-5	.	many	CASSYLGNTEAFF	TGTGCCAGCAGTTACTTGGGGAACACTGAAGCTTTCTTT
TRBJ1-2	TRBV7-9	.	many	CASRLDNNYGYTF	TGTGCCAGCAGACTAGACAATAACTATGGCTACACCTTC
TRBJ2-1	TRBV7-6	TRBD2	few	CASSKGLAGGNSYNEQFF	TGTGCCAGCAGCAAGGGACTAGCGGGGGGGAATTCCTACAATGAGCAGTTCTTC
TRBJ1-6	TRBV7-2	TRBD1	many	CASSLLGRQGRGYNSPLHF	TGTGCCAGCAGCTTACTAGGCCGACAGGGAAGGGGCTATAATTCACCCCTCCACTTT